This T cell receptor (beta chain) was retrieved from a study of T cells in Graves' hyperthyroidism and ophthalmopathy. Overall study findings and caveats: A model built on 13 V-J features separated ophthalmopathy from stable hyperthyroidism. Blood shared most expanded thyroid clonotypes above 0.001.

Trimming pared 5 bases from V and 4 bases from J, leaving 14 bases between. The CDR3 contains 14 residues. Germline-derived CDR1 and CDR2 are MNHEY and SMNVEV (reference sequence). The investigators amplified TCR beta CDR3 regions from RNA transcripts. In the first-round RT-PCR of the TCR CDR3, the HTBI primer set was used. TCRdb passed the multiplex PCR reads through MiXCR, listing each CDR3 protein once. Of 150,000 or so distinct CDR3 sequences in the sample, over 7.5% were seen once. Those with hyperthyroidism were 18 to 65 years old, newly diagnosed, and ill for under 2 months. Clinical symptoms, serum thyroxine and TRAb, thyroid ultrasound and orbital computed tomography together formed the diagnostic basis. Ten or more counts support this clonotype. Its antigen remains unknown.

The chain links TRBV27 to TRBJ1-1; D remains ambiguous. Material: blood. This sequence originates from a woman in her late teens or twenties with Graves' hyperthyroidism that later progressed to Graves' ophthalmopathy. The CDR3, as DNA: TGTGCCAGCAGTCCGCTAGACCCGCTCACTGAAGCTTTCTTT. It is translated as CASSPLDPLTEAFF.